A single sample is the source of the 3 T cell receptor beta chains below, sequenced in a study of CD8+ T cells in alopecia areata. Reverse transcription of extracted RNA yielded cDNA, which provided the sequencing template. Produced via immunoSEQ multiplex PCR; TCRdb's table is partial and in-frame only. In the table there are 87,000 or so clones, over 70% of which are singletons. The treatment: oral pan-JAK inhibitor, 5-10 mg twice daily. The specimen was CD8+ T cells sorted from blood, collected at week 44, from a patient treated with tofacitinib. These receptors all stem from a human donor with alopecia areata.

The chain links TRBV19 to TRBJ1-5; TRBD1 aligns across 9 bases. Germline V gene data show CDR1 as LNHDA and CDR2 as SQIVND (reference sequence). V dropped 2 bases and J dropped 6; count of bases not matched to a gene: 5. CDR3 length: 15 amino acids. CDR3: CASSIRDRVAQPQHF. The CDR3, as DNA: TGTGCCAGTAGTATAAGGGACAGGGTAGCTCAGCCCCAGCATTTT.

CDR3 in amino acids: CASSMASGSPRGYTF. The CDR3 coding sequence is TGTGCCAGTAGTATGGCTTCAGGCTCTCCGCGGGGCTACACCTTC. The chain joins TRBV19 to TRBJ1-2; no clear D. CDR3 length: 15 amino acids. Germline V gives CDR1 LNHDA, CDR2 SQIVND (reference sequence). V was trimmed by 3 bases and J by 8 bases, leaving 19 bases between them.

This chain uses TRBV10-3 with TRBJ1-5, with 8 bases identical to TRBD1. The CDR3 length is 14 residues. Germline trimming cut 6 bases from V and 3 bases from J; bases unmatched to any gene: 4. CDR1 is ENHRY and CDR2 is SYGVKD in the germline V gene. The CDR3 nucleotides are TGTGCCATCAGATCAGGGGGCTCCAATCAGCCCCAGCATTTT. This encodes CAIRSGGSNQPQHF.